This TCR beta chain was captured in a study of T cell responses to AZD1222 COVID-19 vaccine. Sequencing used immunoSEQ multiplex PCR; TCRdb keeps in-frame clones, though not all of them. In the table there are roughly 97,000 clones, about 88% of which are singletons. Germline-derived CDR1 and CDR2 are SGHAT and FQNNGV. This CDR3 has 11 amino acids. Trimming shortened V by 6 bases and J by 3 bases, and 6 bases separated the two germline ends. As concerns this clone: The target antigen is unknown.

Study-wide points: In a largely white British group with more females than males, clonal diversity was possibly underestimated. In all cases, repertoires were sampled only after the peak T cell response.

The sample consisted of peripheral blood, taken on day 0 of AZD1222 vaccination. The receptor's source is an adult in good health. V gene TRBV11-2 combines with J gene TRBJ2-7, with D uncertain. CDR3 DNA sequence: TGTGCCAGCAGACGCAGCTACGAGCAGTACTTC. Translation gives CASRRSYEQYF.